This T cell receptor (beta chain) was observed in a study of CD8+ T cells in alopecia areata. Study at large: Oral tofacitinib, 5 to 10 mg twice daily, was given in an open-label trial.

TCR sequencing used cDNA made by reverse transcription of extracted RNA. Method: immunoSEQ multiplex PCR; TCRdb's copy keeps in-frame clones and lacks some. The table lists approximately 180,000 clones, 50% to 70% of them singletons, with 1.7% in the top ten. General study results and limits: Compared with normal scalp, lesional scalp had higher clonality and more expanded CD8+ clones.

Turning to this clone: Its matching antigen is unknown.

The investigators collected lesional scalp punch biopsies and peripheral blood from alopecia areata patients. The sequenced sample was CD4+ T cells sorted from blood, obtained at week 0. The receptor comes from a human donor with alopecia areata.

CDR3 sequence (DNA): TGCGCCAGCAGCCCCGGGACTAGCGGGGTTACCTACGAGCAGTACTTC. Its protein is CASSPGTSGVTYEQYF. The V gene is TRBV4-1, the J gene TRBJ2-7, with 13 bases that match TRBD2. V shed 4 bases and J 2 bases; nucleotides not matched to a gene: 5. The germline gives CDR1 MGHRA, CDR2 YSYEKL. There are 16 residues in the CDR3.